What follows are 6 T cell receptor beta chains derived from one specimen sequenced in a study of beta chain features in type 1 diabetes. Isolated RNA was reverse transcribed in full, so expressed TCRB transcripts were sequenced. Clones were sequenced by immunoSEQ multiplex PCR, and TCRdb holds only the in-frame ones, with some missing. The sample holds more than 300,000 clones; around 10% are singletons and the top ten take less than 0.65%. The antigens of these receptors remain unknown. Study outcomes and limitations: The study found moderately but significantly shorter TCRB CDR3s in all four CD4+ subsets of Type 1 diabetes patients.

The sequenced sample was central memory CD4+ T cells from blood. All receptors come from a man under 40 with type 1 diabetes.

This sequence joins TRBV6-1 and TRBJ2-7, with D perhaps given as TRBD1 or TRBD2 (5 bases each). Germline lookup yields CDR1 MNHNS and CDR2 SASEGT. The CDR3 covers 10 residues. V gave up 11 bases and J gave up 3 bases, with 8 bases separating them. The CDR3 bases are TGTGCCGTGGGGGACTACGAGCAGTACTTC. Translated: CAVGDYEQYF.

On this clone itself: Other DNA sequences in this sample translate to the same CDR3. The chain combines TRBV7-2 with TRBJ2-1, with D unresolved. This CDR3 is built from 12 residues. V was clipped by 1 base and J by 4 bases, with 2 bases between them. The germline gives CDR1 SGHTA, CDR2 FQGNSA. The CDR3 bases are TGTGCCAGCAGCTTAGATTACAATGAGCAGTTCTTC. This codes for CASSLDYNEQFF.

This clone was detected a few times. CDR3 amino acids: CASSSLAGAPAAYNEQFF. The CDR3 DNA is TGTGCCAGCAGCTCGCTAGCGGGAGCGCCCGCCGCCTACAATGAGCAGTTCTTC. The rearrangement joins TRBV7-8 to TRBJ2-1; 10 bases match TRBD2. J gave up 2 bases and V 4 bases, and 11 bases lay outside the gene matches. CDR1 and CDR2 (germline): SGHVS, FQNEAQ. The CDR3 extends over 18 amino acids.

This clone was observed a handful of times. The J gene is TRBJ2-3, the V gene TRBV7-2; possibly TRBD1 for D (5 bases). The V gene's germline CDR1 is SGHTA and CDR2 FQGNSA. Trimming cost V 2 bases and J 3 bases, with 15 bases left between them. The CDR3 length is 16 residues. CDR3 in amino acids: CASSLRPQGSTDTQYF. In DNA form, the CDR3 reads TGTGCCAGCAGCTTACGGCCCCAGGGTTCTACAGATACGCAGTATTTT.

The sample holds many counts of this clone. J is TRBJ2-3 and V is TRBV5-1; D might be TRBD2 (6 bases). V lost 5 bases and J lost 1, with 11 bases in between. Germline loops: CDR1 SGHRS, CDR2 YFSETQ. This CDR3 is 14 amino acids long. The CDR3 here is CASRREAGTDTQYF. CDR3 nucleotide sequence: TGCGCCAGCAGGAGGGAGGCTGGCACAGATACGCAGTATTTT.

The rearrangement uses TRBV4-1 and TRBJ2-3, with 9 bases aligning to TRBD1. CDR1 and CDR2 from the germline V gene are MGHRA and YSYEKL. The V and J ends lost 2 bases and 3 bases, in that order; junction bases with no gene match: 6. This CDR3 contains 16 residues. CDR3 DNA: TGCGCCAGCAGCCAAACGGGACAGGGTAGGACAGATACGCAGTATTTT. Protein: CASSQTGQGRTDTQYF.